The TCR beta chain described here comes from a study of blood T cell repertoires in COVID-19. Here immunoSEQ multiplex PCR was the method, and the copy in TCRdb shows in-frame clones only, minus some. This sample has around 360,000 clones; over 75% occur once, and the top ten carry about 10%. V lost 4 bases and J 9 bases, leaving 14 bases between the germline ends. The germline V gene encodes CDR1 SGHRS and CDR2 YFSETQ. The CDR3 runs 13 residues. The chain is built from TRBV5-1 and TRBJ1-3; tentative D call: TRBD1 (5 bases). The sample consisted of peripheral blood. The sequence was collected from a woman aged 30 to 39 with COVID-19, enrolled during active disease. The CDR3 reads CASSRDGGGTIYF. The CDR3 region has the DNA TGCGCCAGCAGCCGGGACGGCGGGGGCACCATATATTTT.